This record covers a single T cell receptor (beta chain). No antigen is known for it. These data are taken from a study of OX40 agonist ivuxolimab in advanced cancers. Study results and caveats: Antigens targeted by the expanded peripheral T cells were not determined.

At cycle 4 day 1, cycle 7 day 1, and baseline, blood was sampled. TCRdb's table, derived via immunoSEQ multiplex PCR, lists solely in-frame clones and lacks some. The table shows tens of thousands of clones, with 89% occurring only once. This clonotype originated in an adult with an advanced solid tumor such as melanoma, head and neck, liver or kidney cancer. The input for sequencing was CD4+ or CD8+ T cells sorted from blood, taken in a trial of the OX40 agonist ivuxolimab.

The CDR3 DNA sequence: TGTGCCAGCAGCCAACACAGGGGGCTTAACTATGGCTACACCTTC. Residues: CASSQHRGLNYGYTF. The chain joins TRBV4-2 to TRBJ1-2; 9 bases align to TRBD1. This CDR3 spans 15 amino acids. The germline V gene encodes CDR1 LGHNA and CDR2 YNFKEQ. V was pared by 2 bases and J by 1 base, with 2 bases of the junction left unmatched.